These T cell receptor beta chains were read from a single sample in a study of blood T cells in healthy people across ages. TCRdb re-analysed the 5' RACE reads in MiXCR, keeping a single row per CDR3 protein. In the table there are over 600,000 distinct CDR3 sequences, around 41% of which are singletons. The specimen was blood. These receptors came from a man older than 75 in good health. Each CDR3 is given without its conserved first and last residue. A row's size may be missing; if present it is once, few, many or a size class.

j_call,v_call,clone_size,cdr3_aa
TRBJ2-1,TRBV6-2/TRBV6-3,few,ASGSGYNEQF
TRBJ2-7,TRBV4-2,few,ASSQERAYEQY
TRBJ1-1,TRBV7-8,many,ASSLSHGATEAF
TRBJ2-7,TRBV2,-,ASQPLIYEQY
TRBJ2-3,TRBV5-1,-,ASSSETVSTDTQY
TRBJ2-1,TRBV9,-,ASSVAGRGHNEQF
TRBJ2-1,TRBV15,-,ATSRATGRDEQF
TRBJ2-7,TRBV7-9,few,ASIRQQGAIYEQY
TRBJ1-1,TRBV6-2/TRBV6-3,-,ASSPDSFEAF
TRBJ2-3,TRBV10-1,-,ASSDAGGSAADTQY
TRBJ1-2,TRBV14,few,ASSQDWDSYGYT
TRBJ2-3,TRBV7-9,-,ASRTGTGGPDTQY
TRBJ2-7,TRBV28,-,ASSEQGYNGY
TRBJ2-7,TRBV25-1,few,ASKSGHSSYEQY
-,TRBV2,once,ASSDGGGILREQY
TRBJ2-1,TRBV6-2/TRBV6-3,-,ASSYFRTEQF
TRBJ2-5,TRBV6-5,few,ASSRPGAGQGETQY
TRBJ2-2,TRBV28,-,ASRPTSAGELF
TRBJ2-3,TRBV28,-,ASSPRTRTSDTQY
TRBJ2-1,TRBV19,-,ASSIARGNNEQF
TRBJ2-7,TRBV20-1,few,SAFQRERSYEQY
TRBJ1-4,TRBV6-2/TRBV6-3,-,ASRGTGGDEKLF
TRBJ2-7,TRBV29-1,-,SVRDRAGDERY
TRBJ1-1,TRBV7-9,-,ASNSPGTGNTEAF
TRBJ2-5,TRBV6-5,few,ASSYSRRETQY
TRBJ2-7,TRBV6-2/TRBV6-3,-,ASTPGQGAYEQY
TRBJ2-7,TRBV5-1,-,ASSFRTGRRLDEQY
TRBJ2-3,TRBV20-1,-,SARDQRGSQGTQY
TRBJ1-2,TRBV7-9,-,ASSLALSGYT
TRBJ2-1,TRBV9,-,ASSVVTGGYNEQF
TRBJ2-1,TRBV9,many,ASSPRDIFDEQF
TRBJ2-3,TRBV7-2,many,ASSDYTDTQY
TRBJ1-2,TRBV14,-,TSSLGQPWGYGYT
TRBJ2-7,TRBV4-2,-,ASSQVLDYEQY
-,TRBV28,few,ASSLYGTSGRRRHEQY
TRBJ1-6,TRBV19,-,ASTDRGNSPLH
TRBJ2-1,TRBV12-3/TRBV12-4,once,ASRRLADYNEQF
TRBJ2-1,TRBV6-2/TRBV6-3,once,ASIPLAGGGGNEQF
TRBJ2-4,TRBV28,-,ASSSSGTIKNIQY
TRBJ2-5,TRBV7-2,many,ASSLGDRRGPETQY
TRBJ2-7,TRBV7-2,-,ASSPRDRTYYEQY
TRBJ2-1,TRBV7-2,-,VSSNREGGNYNEQF